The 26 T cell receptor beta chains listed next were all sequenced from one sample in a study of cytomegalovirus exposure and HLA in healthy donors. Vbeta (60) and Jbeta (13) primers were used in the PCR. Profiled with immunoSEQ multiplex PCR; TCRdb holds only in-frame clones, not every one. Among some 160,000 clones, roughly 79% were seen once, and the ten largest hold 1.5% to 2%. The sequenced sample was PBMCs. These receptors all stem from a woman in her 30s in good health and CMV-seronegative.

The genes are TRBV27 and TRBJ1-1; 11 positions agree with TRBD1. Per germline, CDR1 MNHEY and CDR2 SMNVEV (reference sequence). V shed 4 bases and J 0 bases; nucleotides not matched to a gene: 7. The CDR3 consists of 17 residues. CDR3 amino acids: CASSSGDRGIMNTEAFF. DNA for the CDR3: TGTGCCAGCAGTTCGGGGGACAGGGGGATTATGAACACTGAAGCTTTCTTT.

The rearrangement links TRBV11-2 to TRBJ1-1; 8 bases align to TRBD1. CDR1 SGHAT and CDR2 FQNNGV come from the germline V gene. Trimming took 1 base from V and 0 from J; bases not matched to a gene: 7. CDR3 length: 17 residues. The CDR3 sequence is CASSLGDRIIMNTEAFF. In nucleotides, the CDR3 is TGTGCCAGCAGCTTAGGGGACAGGATCATCATGAACACTGAAGCTTTCTTT.

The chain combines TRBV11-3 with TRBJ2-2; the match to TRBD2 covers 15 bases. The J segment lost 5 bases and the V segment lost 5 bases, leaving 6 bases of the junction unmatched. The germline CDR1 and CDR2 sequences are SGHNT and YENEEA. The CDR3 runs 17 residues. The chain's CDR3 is CASSTGLAGGTTGELFF. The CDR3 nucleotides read TGTGCCAGCAGCACTGGACTAGCGGGGGGGACGACCGGGGAGCTGTTTTTT.

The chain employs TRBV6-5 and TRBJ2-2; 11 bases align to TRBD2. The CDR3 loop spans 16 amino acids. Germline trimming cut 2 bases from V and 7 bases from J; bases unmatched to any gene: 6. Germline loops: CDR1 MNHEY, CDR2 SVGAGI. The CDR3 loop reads CASSYSSGGADGELFF. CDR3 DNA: TGTGCCAGCAGTTACAGTAGCGGGGGGGCCGACGGGGAGCTGTTTTTT.

Here the CDR3 reads CASRLRETYNEQFF. The DNA for the CDR3 is TGTGCCAGCAGGTTGCGGGAGACCTACAATGAGCAGTTCTTC. The rearrangement joins TRBV27 to TRBJ2-1; TRBD2 agrees at 7 bases. Germline CDR1 reads MNHEY; CDR2 reads SMNVEV (reference sequence). There are 14 residues in the CDR3. Trimming took 6 bases from V and 2 from J; bases not matched to a gene: 4.

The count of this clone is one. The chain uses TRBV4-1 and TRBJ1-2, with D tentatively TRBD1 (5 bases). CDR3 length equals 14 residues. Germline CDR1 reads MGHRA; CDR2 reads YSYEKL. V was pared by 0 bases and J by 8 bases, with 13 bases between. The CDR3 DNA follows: TGCGCCAGCAGCCAAGATCAAGGGGTCCGGGGCTACACCTTC. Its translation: CASSQDQGVRGYTF.

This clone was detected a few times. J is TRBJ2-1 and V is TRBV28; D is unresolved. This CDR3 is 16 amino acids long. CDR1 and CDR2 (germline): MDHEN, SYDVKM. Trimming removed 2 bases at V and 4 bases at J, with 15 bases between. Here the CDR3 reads CASSLNSPPPYNEQFF. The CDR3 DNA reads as TGTGCCAGCAGTTTAAACAGTCCCCCCCCTTACAATGAGCAGTTCTTC. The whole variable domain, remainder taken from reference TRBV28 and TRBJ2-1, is DVKVTQSSRYLVKRTGEKVFLECVQDMDHENMFWYRQDPGLGLRLIYFSYDVKMKEKGDIPEGYSVSREKKERFSLILESASTNQTSMYLCASSLNSPPPYNEQFFGPGTRLTVL.

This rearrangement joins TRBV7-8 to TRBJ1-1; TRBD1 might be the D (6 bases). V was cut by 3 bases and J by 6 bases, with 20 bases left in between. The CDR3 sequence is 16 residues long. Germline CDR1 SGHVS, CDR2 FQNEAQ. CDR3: CASSFLRGRGASEAFF. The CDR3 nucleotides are TGTGCCAGCAGCTTCCTTAGAGGTCGGGGGGCGTCTGAAGCTTTCTTT.

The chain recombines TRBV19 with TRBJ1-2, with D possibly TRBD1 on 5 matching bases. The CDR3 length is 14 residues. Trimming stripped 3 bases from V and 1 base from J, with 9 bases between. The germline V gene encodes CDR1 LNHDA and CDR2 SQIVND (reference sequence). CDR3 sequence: CASSIAGDNYGYTF. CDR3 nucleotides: TGTGCCAGTAGTATCGCGGGGGATAACTATGGCTACACCTTC.

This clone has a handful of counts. DNA for the CDR3: TGCGCCAGCAGCTTGGCCGCCTCGGTCAAGAACACTGAAGCTTTCTTT. Amino acid sequence: CASSLAASVKNTEAFF. This chain links TRBV5-1 with TRBJ1-1; the D is unclear. Trimming took 0 bases from V and 1 from J, leaving 13 bases between them. Germline V lookup: CDR1 SGHRS, CDR2 YFSETQ. The CDR3 has 16 residues.

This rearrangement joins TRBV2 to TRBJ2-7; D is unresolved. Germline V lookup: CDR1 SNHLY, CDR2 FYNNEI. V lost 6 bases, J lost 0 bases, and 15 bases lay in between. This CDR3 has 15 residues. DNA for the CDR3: TGTGCCAGCAGCCGACGCCAGACACGCTCCTACGAGCAGTACTTC. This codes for CASSRRQTRSYEQYF.

The CDR3 DNA follows: TGTGCCAGTCGGACAGGGAATTCACCCCTCCACTTT. It yields the protein CASRTGNSPLHF. The chain uses TRBV19 and TRBJ1-6, with TRBD1 matching over 8 bases. Germline assignment: CDR1 LNHDA and CDR2 SQIVND (reference sequence). CDR3 size: 12 residues. The junction had 1 base not matched to a gene; V was cut back by 8 bases and J by 7 bases.

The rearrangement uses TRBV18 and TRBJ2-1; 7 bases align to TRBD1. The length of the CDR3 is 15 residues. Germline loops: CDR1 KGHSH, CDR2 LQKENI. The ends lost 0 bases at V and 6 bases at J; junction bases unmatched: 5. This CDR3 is CASSPPGQLINEQFF. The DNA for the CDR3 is TGTGCCAGCTCACCACCGGGACAGCTTATCAATGAGCAGTTCTTC.

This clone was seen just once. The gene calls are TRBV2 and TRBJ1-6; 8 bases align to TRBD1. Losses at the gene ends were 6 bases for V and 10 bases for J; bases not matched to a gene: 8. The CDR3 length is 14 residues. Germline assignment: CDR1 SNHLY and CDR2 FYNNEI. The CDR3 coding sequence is TGTGCCAGCAGACCGGACAGGGCCGGGTCACCCCTCCACTTT. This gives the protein CASRPDRAGSPLHF.

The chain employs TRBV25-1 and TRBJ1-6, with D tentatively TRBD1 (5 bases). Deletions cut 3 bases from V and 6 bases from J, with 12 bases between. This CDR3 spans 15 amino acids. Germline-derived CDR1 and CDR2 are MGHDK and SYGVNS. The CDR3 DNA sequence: TGTGCCAGCAGTGACCAGGCGGGGGGTAATTCACCCCTCCACTTT. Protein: CASSDQAGGNSPLHF.

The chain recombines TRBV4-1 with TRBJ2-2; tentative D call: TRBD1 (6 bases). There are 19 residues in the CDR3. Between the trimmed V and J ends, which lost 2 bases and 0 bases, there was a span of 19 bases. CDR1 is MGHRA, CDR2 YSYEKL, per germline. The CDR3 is CASSQRYSGTTSNTGELFF. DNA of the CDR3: TGCGCCAGCAGCCAACGATACTCCGGGACAACTTCGAACACCGGGGAGCTGTTTTTT.

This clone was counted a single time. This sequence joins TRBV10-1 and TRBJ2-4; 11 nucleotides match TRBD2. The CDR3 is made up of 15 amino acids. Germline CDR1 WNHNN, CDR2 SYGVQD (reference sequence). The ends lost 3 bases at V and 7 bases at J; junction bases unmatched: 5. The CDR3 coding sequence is TGCGCCAGCAGTGATAGCGGGGGGGCCGCGAACATTCAGTACTTC. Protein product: CASSDSGGAANIQYF.

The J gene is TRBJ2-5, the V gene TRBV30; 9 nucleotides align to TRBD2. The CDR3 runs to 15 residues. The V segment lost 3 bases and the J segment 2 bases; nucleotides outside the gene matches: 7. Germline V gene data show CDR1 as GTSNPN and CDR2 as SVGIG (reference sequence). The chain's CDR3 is CAWSPRRGGQETQYF. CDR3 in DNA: TGTGCCTGGAGCCCTAGGCGGGGGGGTCAAGAGACCCAGTACTTC.

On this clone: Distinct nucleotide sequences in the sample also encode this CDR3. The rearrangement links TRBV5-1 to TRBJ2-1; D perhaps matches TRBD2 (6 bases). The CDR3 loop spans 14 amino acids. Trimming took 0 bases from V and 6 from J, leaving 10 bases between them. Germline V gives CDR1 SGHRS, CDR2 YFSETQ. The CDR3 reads CASSLGVGGNEQFF. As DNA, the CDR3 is TGCGCCAGCAGCTTGGGGGTGGGGGGCAATGAGCAGTTCTTC.

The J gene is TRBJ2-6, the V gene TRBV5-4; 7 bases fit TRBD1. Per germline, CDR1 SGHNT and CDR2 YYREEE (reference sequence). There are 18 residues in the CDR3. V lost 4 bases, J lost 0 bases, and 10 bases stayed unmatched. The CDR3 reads CASSPRQGFSSGANVLTF. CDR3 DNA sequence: TGTGCCAGCAGCCCCCGACAGGGTTTCAGCTCTGGGGCCAACGTCCTGACTTTC. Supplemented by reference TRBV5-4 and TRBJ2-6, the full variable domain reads ETGVTQSPTHLIKTRGQQVTLRCSSQSGHNTVSWYQQALGQGPQFIFQYYREEENGRGNFPPRFSGLQFPNYSSELNVNALELDDSALYLCASSPRQGFSSGANVLTFGAGSRLTVL.

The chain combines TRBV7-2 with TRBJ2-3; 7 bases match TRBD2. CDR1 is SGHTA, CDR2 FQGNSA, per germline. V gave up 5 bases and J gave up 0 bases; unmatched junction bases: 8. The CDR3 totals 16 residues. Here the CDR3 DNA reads TGTGCCAGCAGCCGCCAAGGGACTACCAGCACAGATACGCAGTATTTT. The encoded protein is CASSRQGTTSTDTQYF.

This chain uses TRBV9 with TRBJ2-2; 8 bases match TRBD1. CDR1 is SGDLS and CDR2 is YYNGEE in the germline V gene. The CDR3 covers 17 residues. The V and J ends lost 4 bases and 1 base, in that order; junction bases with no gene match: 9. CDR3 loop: CASSFRTGPENTGELFF. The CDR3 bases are TGTGCCAGCAGCTTCCGGACAGGGCCAGAGAACACCGGGGAGCTGTTTTTT. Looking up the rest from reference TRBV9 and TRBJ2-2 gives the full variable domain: DSGVTQTPKHLITATGQRVTLRCSPRSGDLSVYWYQQSLDQGLQFLIQYYNGEERAKGNILERFSAQQFPDLHSELNLSSLELGDSALYFCASSFRTGPENTGELFFGEGSRLTVL.

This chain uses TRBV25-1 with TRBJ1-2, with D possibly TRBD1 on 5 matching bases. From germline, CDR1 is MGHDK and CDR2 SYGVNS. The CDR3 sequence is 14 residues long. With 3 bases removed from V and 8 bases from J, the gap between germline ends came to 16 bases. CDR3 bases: TGTGCCAGCAGTGATTCGGGCAGGGTTGGAGGCTACACCTTC. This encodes CASSDSGRVGGYTF.

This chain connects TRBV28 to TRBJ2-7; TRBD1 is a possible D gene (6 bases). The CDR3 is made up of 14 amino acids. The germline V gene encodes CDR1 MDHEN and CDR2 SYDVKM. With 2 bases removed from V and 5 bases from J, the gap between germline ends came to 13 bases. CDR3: CASSLTGRDNEQYF. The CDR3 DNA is TGTGCCAGCAGTTTAACGGGCAGGGACAACGAGCAGTACTTC.

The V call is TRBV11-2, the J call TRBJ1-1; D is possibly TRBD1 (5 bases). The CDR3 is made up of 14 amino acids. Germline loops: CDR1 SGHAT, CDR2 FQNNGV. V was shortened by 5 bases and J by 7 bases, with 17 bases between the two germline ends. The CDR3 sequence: CASSLGATGSEAFF. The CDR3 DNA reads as TGTGCCAGCAGCCTTGGGGCTACCGGGAGTGAAGCTTTCTTT.

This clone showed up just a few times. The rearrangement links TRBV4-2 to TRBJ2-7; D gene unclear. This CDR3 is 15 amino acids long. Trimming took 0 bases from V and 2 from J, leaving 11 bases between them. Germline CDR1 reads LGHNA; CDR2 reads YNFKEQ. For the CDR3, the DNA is TGTGCCAGCAGCCAAGATCTAACAGCAGCCTACGAGCAGTACTTC. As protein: CASSQDLTAAYEQYF.